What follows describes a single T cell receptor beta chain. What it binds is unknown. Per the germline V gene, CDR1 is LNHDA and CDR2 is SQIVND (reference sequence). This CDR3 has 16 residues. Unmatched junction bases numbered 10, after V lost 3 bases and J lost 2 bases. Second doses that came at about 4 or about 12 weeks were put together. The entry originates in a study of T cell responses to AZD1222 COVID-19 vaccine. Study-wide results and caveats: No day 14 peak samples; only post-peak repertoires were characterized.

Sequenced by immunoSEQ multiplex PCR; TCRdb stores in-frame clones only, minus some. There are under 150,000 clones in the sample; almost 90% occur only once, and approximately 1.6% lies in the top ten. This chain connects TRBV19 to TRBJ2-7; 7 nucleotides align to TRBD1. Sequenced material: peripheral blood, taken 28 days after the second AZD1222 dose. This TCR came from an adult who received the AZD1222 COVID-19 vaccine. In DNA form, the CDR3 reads TGTGCCAGTAGTATCAACCCGAGACAGGGAGCCTACGAGCAGTACTTC. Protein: CASSINPRQGAYEQYF.